Each of the 5 T cell receptor beta chains below was sequenced from the same sample in a study of T cells after yellow fever vaccination. TCRdb re-called the 5' RACE reads through MiXCR, storing one row per CDR3 protein. The sample lists about 150,000 distinct CDR3 sequences; approximately 6.2% were seen once. Sequencing was performed on CD4+ T cells sorted from PBMCs, taken on the day of the first yellow fever vaccination. The source is a man between 18 and 35 years old who received the YFV17D yellow fever vaccine.

The V call is TRBV7-2, the J call TRBJ1-2; the D is unclear. CDR1 and CDR2 from the germline V gene are SGHTA and FQGNSA. CDR3 length: 12 amino acids. V was trimmed by 4 bases and J by 8 bases, leaving 11 bases between them. The CDR3 bases are TGTGCCAGCAGCTCGGTTGCGTTGGGCTACACCTTC. Amino acids: CASSSVALGYTF.

This clonotype was detected many times. This chain links TRBV5-4 with TRBJ2-1, with 8 bases lining up with TRBD2. Losses at the gene ends were 2 bases for V and 9 bases for J; bases not matched to a gene: 7. Germline CDR1 reads SGHNT; CDR2 reads YYREEE (reference sequence). The length of the CDR3 is 14 residues. CDR3 sequence: CASSFDAGGGEQFF. The CDR3 bases are TGTGCCAGCAGCTTCGACGCGGGGGGAGGTGAGCAGTTCTTC.

There are many counts of this clonotype. The chain uses TRBV12-3 or TRBV12-4 and TRBJ2-2, with TRBD1 identical over 9 bases. The V and J ends lost 6 bases and 3 bases, in that order; junction bases with no gene match: 2. This CDR3 contains 14 residues. CDR3 in amino acids: CASRDRGYTGELFF. The CDR3 DNA reads TGTGCCAGCAGGGACAGGGGTTACACCGGGGAGCTGTTTTTT.

J is TRBJ1-3 and V is TRBV3-1, with TRBD1 matching over 7 bases. The length of the CDR3 is 14 residues. Germline CDR1 is LGHDT and CDR2 is YNNKEL (reference sequence). V was clipped by 4 bases and J by 8 bases; unmatched bases: 8. The CDR3 DNA reads as TGTGCCAGCAGCCGAACAGGGGTTGACTACACCATATATTTT. This gives the protein CASSRTGVDYTIYF.

This clonotype was seen many times. The genes are TRBV12-3 or TRBV12-4 and TRBJ2-6, with D unresolved. Deletions cut 2 bases from V and 4 bases from J, with 9 bases between. The CDR3 loop spans 15 amino acids. The CDR3 loop is CASSLFNPGANVLTF. The CDR3 nucleotides are TGTGCCAGCAGTTTATTCAACCCCGGGGCCAACGTCCTGACTTTC.